This T cell receptor beta chain was sequenced for a study of tumor-infiltrating lymphocytes in primary liver carcinoma. Study in general: Measuring about 4 to 10 cm across, the tumors were staged as T1-T3 N0M0.

The CDR3 is 15 amino acids. The germline V gene has CDR1 SGHRS and CDR2 YFSETQ. Total RNA (around 500 ng) served as template for TCR beta cDNA synthesis primed by a constant-region primer. Amplification in three nested multiplex PCR rounds with slightly modified ARM-PCR gave rise to TCR beta libraries. Use of TRBV1-TRBV30 forward primers with a C-beta reverse primer characterized the first two PCR rounds, which lasted roughly 9 cycles each. In TCRdb, the multiplex PCR reads were re-called with MiXCR into one record per CDR3 protein. The sample consists of approximately 110,000 distinct CDR3 sequences, 55% to 75% of them appearing once. Worth noting for this clonotype: Its cognate antigen is unknown. An end of the junction does not agree with germline; a read error may underlie this.

Whole-study findings and limits: The overlap of tumor-adjacent and tumor-blood pairs was smaller than that of tumor region pairs.

The tissue used was unsorted bulk material of roughly 17-31 mg. RNA and DNA were co-extracted from it with the AllPrep DNA/RNA mini kit. Each tumor was sampled at four poles and its centre. All tumor specimens exceeded 75% viable tumor cells. The sample was liver tumor tissue from sampling region 3. Subset specified: tumor region T3, left-lateral pole. This chain joins TRBV5-1 and TRBJ1-1; D is possibly TRBD1 (5 bases). The clonotype was recovered from an older woman with primary liver carcinoma and hepatitis B virus infection. For the CDR3, the DNA is TGCGCCAGCAGCTTGGGACAGAGGATGAACACTGGAGCTTTCTTT. Its translation is CASSLGQRMNTGAFF.